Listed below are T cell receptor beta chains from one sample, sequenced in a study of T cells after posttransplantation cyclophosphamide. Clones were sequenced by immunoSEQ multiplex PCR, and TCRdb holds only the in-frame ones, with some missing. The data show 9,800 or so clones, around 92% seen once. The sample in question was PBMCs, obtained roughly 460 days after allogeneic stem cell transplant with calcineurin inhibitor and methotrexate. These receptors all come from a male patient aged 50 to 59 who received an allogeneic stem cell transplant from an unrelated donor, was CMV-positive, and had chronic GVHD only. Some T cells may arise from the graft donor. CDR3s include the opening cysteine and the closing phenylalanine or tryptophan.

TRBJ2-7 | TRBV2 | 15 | CASRLTGGTSYEQYF
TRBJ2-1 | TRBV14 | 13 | CASSQDLGGEQFF
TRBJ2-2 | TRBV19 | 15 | CASSSWTGLDGELFF
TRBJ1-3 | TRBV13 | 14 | CASSPTETGNTIYF
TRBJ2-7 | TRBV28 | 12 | CASSSGAYEQYF
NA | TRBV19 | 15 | CASSIGAGAPYEQYF
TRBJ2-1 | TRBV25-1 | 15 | CASSEFKRETNEQFF
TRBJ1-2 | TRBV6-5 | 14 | CASSAGQSGYGYTF
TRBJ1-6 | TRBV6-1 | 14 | CASSEDRVWSPLHF
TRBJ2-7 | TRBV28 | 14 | CASAVAGHSYEQYF
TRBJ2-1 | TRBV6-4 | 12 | CASRAPGEEQFF
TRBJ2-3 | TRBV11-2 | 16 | CASSFPYYQRPDTQYF
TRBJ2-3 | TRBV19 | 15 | CASCSSTRSTDTQYF
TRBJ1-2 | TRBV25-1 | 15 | CASSEGVGGNYGYTF
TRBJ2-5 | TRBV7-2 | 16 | CASSLVGTAIQETQYF
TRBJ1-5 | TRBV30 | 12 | CAWGPGYQPQHF
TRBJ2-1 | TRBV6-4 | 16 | CASSYSARDRAREQFF
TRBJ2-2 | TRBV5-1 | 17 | CASSPVPGQGATGELFF
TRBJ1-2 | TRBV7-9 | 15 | CASSLASGPESGYTF
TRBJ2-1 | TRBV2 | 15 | CASSARLGAENEQFF
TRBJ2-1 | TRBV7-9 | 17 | CASSPLPSGGAKNEQFF
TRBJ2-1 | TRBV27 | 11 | CASTAYNEQFF
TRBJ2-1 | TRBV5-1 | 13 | CATGIDSYNEQFF
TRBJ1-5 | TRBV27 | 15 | CASSFSGKDNQPQHF
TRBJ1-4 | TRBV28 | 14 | CASSPSPGKEKLFF
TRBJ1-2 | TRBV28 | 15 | CASSLPPGEVWGYTF
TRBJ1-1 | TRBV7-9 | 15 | CASSLAEGLNTEAFF
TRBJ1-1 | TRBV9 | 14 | CASGSGTTNTEAFF
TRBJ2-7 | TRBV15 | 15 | CATSDRRTSSYEQYF
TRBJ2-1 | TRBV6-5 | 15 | CASSTGTSGANEQFF
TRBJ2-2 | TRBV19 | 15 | CASSLDSGNTGELFF
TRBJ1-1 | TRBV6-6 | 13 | CASITGGNTEAFF
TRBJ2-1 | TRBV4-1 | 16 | CASSLRGSGALNEQFF
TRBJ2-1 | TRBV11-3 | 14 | CASRGGASYNEQFF
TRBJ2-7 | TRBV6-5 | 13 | CASSNRDRGEQYF
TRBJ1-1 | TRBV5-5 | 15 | CASRSSGQTNAEAFF
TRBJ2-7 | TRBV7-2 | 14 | CASSQDRSSYEQYF
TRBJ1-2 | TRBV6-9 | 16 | CASRYSYLGQHYGYTF
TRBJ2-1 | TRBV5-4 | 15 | CASSFHREGWNEQFF